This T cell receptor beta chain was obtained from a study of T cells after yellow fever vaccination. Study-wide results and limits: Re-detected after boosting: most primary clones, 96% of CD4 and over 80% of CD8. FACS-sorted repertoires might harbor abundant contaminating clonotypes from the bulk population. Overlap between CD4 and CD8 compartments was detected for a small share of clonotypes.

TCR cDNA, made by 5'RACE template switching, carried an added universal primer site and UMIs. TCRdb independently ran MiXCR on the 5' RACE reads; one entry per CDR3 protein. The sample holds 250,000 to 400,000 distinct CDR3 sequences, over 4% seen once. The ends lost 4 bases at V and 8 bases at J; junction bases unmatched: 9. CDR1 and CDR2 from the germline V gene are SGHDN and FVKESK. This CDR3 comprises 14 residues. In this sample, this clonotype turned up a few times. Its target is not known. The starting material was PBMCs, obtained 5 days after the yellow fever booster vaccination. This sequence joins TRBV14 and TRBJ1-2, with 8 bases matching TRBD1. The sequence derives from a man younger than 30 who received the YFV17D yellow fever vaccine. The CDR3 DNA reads TGTGCCAGCAGCCGAGGACAGGGTATAATCGGCTACACCTTC. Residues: CASSRGQGIIGYTF. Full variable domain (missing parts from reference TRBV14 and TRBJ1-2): EAGVTQFPSHSVIEKGQTVTLRCDPISGHDNLYWYRRVMGKEIKFLLHFVKESKQDESGMPNNRFLAERTGGTYSTLKVQPAELEDSGVYFCASSRGQGIIGYTFGSGTRLTVV.